This T cell receptor (beta chain) was profiled in a study of cytomegalovirus exposure and HLA in healthy donors (dated by TCRdb to between 2016 and 2019). The study in broad terms: According to an earlier analysis of 587 of the donors, some 170 million T cells yielded 90 million to 140 million unique TCR beta sequences and approximately 280 Gb of sequence data. To predict cytomegalovirus infection status, the study brought together high-throughput TCR immunosequencing, statistical association of individual TCRs with disease status, and machine learning. The later analysis used no new phenotypic data to find candidate immune exposures, relying instead on TCR beta sequences and their occurrence across donors. In addition to the first cohort of 666 subjects, a separate validation cohort of approximately 120 different subjects was used. HLA typing covered class I and class II loci at four-digit resolution. Genome-wide SNP genotypes for about 65% of the 666 donors were used in a later genetic analysis, which treated that subset as a discovery cohort. The aim of the study was to test whether cataloging public T cell receptors could identify signatures of past pathogen exposure. To study patterns of TCR occurrence, a later analysis re-analyzed previously published TCR beta repertoires from 666 donors and added high-resolution HLA genotyping. Donor age, sex, ethnicity and CMV serostatus were collected together with the repertoire data. An early release covering 550 to 650 HLA-typed donors comprised about 290 gigabases of sequencing data and roughly 85 million unique TCR sequences. About 5 DR-DQ haplotypes were handled as single units for association and clustering, since linkage in the cohort was strong. All discovery cohort repertoires had been generated on a single sequencing platform. Among the roughly 410 genotyped donors, more than 70% belonged to the genetic ancestry cluster associated with self-reported Caucasian donors. On average, 235,054 unique TCR beta nucleotide sequences were sequenced per donor among about 400 genotyped donors of the cohort, with roughly 18% of those sequences being non-productive. The number of donors typed differed by locus, with roughly 629-640 for A, B, C, DRB1 and DQB1, around 520 for DQA1, nearly 610 for DPA1, and approximately 470 for DPB1. An earlier analysis of approximately 630 of the donors applied high-throughput TCR beta sequencing to assess whether each TCR beta V gene segment acted as functional or pseudogenic. The T cell repertoires of 700 or so subjects were profiled by immunosequencing and related to cytomegalovirus serostatus. General conclusions and limits of the study: CMV serostatus was the only immune exposure information available for the cohort. Broadly in line with IMGT annotations, most TCR beta V segments showed up in productive rearrangements about 87% or about 30% of the time in an earlier analysis of roughly 590 of the donors. Specific HLA alleles were associated with 15,000 to 20,000 TCR beta sequences at a false discovery rate of 0.05 in a later analysis. Correlated functional status among segregating V segments might be attributable to linkage disequilibrium, but an unknown experimental factor could not be ruled out. Because HLA typing was unavailable for some donors at each locus, only the typed subset was used in association tests. Roughly uniform sequencing depth across donors was assumed in presence/absence analyses, although this assumption may not hold. Assigning TCR associations to individual alleles was difficult when HLA alleles, especially DR and DQ, strongly co-occurred. A later analysis found that TCR association rates varied across HLA loci, with DRB1 alleles showing the most associated TCRs and HLA-C alleles the fewest. Some IMGT-functional V segments, including TRBV6-2 and TRBV6-3, could not be told apart with the 87-base-pair reads, so those segments were excluded. A later analysis found that HLA-associated TCR beta chains were more clonally expanded and had lower generation probabilities than equally common non-associated chains. According to the authors, the approach could potentially be generalized to other disease states and immunological phenotypes. The earlier analysis of some 540 of the donors excluded about 16 rarely observed V segments, including chromosome 9 orphons, because counts were too low. An association between a missense DCLRE1C variant and V-gene and J-gene trimming of TCR beta chains was found in a later genetic analysis and replicated in an independent cohort. A total of 150 to 200 TCR beta chains were listed by the study as associated with cytomegalovirus. In a later analysis, most CMV-associated TCR beta chains were found to appear HLA-restricted, with HLA associations seemingly driven largely by CMV exposure. Cytomegalovirus status was reported to be diagnosed by the classifier with high specificity and sensitivity in both the original and validation cohorts. In this cohort, only TCR beta chains were sequenced, and detectable features were limited by the absence of alpha or paired-chain data. In a later analysis, several top co-occurrence clusters were reported to appear linked to parvovirus B19, influenza, CMV and Epstein-Barr virus. A further reported finding was that TCR beta sequences accurately predicted the HLA-A and HLA-B alleles for most subjects in the first cohort. According to a later genetic analysis, donors in an Asian-associated ancestry cluster had fewer N-insertions in productive TCRs than the approximately 700-donor mean. A cluster of highly shared sequence variants was judged likely to be a technical artifact of the sequencing pipeline. In vitro tests confirmed that three of the cytomegalovirus-associated TCR beta chains recognize cytomegalovirus antigens. Across donors, most TCR sequences were observed very rarely, whereas some public TCRs were present in many individuals.

Concerning this clone itself: Its antigen target is currently unknown. The record has no base qualities; no much larger clone is one base away.

The CDR3 measures 14 amino acids from cysteine to phenylalanine. Just CDR3 DNA is preserved here, 42 bases in frame from base 1. CDR1 is given as MGHDK and CDR2 as SYGVNS, both from the germline V gene. V has 2 bases trimmed and J has 2 bases trimmed; junction bases matching no gene number 3. The cohort was made up of several hundred healthy bone marrow donors. Cohort members were all nominally healthy when sampled, although unrecorded immune exposures were likely present. The donor was CMV seronegative and was included in the group of 352 seronegative cohort members. Every donor gave a peripheral blood sample, and the peripheral blood mononuclear cells from that sample were used for TCR beta sequencing. Genomic DNA was extracted from the blood cell samples with the Qiagen DNeasy Blood Extraction Kit. The library was made by the immunoSEQ multiplex PCR assay. For the multiplex PCR, a mixture combining 60 forward primers for TCR Vbeta segments and 13 reverse primers for TCR Jbeta segments was used. A multiplex PCR assay on genomic DNA amplified the CDR3 region of rearranged TCR beta genes. Amplified TCR beta libraries were sequenced as 87-base-pair reads on the Illumina HiSeq System. Per the original workflow: A later analysis tallied around 87 million unique TCR beta chains across the 666 repertoires, and about 12 million of those chains were shared by two or more donors. Raw reads were error-corrected and collapsed into unique sequences with a nearest-neighbor algorithm that merged closely related sequences to remove PCR and sequencing errors. CDR3 sequences were aligned to IMGT reference sequences to assign V, D and J gene segments. For a sequence to be retained, a match of at least six nucleotides was required to both a V gene segment and a J gene segment. A rearrangement was called productive if the CDR3 had no stop codons and remained in frame with V and J, and every other rearrangement was called non-productive. Following IMGT convention, CDR3 was defined as the stretch from the second conserved V-encoded cysteine up to the conserved J-encoded phenylalanine. The earlier analysis of 587 of the donors excluded sequences that lacked an unambiguous match to a single V gene segment. An earlier analysis of a few hundred of the donors called V segments functional above 56.7% productive rearrangements and segregating when the between-donor standard deviation exceeded 5%. A statistical classification framework was developed to diagnose cytomegalovirus status using the catalog of TCR beta chain sequences. In a later analysis, TCR nucleotide sequences were compared against IMGT/GENE-DB human TR gene sequences so that V and J genes could be assigned. In a later analysis, CDR3 sequences and most-parsimonious VDJ recombination scenarios were assigned using the TCRdist pipeline. A later analysis defined each TCR beta chain by its CDR3 amino acid sequence plus V-gene family, and excluded reads lacking a unique V-gene family. As a way to deal with suspected cross-contamination and a sequencing artifact, a later analysis dropped over 550 nucleotide sequences that were highly shared and had low generation probability. In a later analysis, a clonal expansion index was calculated for each public chain from normalized within-repertoire ranks of inferred template counts. In a later analysis, generation probabilities were computed with a VDJ recombination model fitted to out-of-frame rearrangements, and the resulting probabilities were checked against IGoR. In a later analysis, TCR-TCR, TCR-HLA and TCR-CMV co-occurrence was scored with hypergeometric tests, and a repertoire-size bias correction was applied to TCR pairs. False discovery rates were estimated in a later analysis by permuting HLA or CMV assignments 20 times. In a later analysis, co-occurring TCRs were grouped using DBSCAN, with TCRdist sequence similarity added in when clustering inside HLA-allele-positive subsets. Repertoires with fewer than 30,000 or more than 120,000 public chains, plus five repertoires with anomalous nucleotide sharing, were excluded from co-occurrence clustering. This is the immuneACCESS table as TCRdb keeps it, with only in-frame sequences that have V and J called. A part of the clones is gone; compared with another copy, unresolved V genes explain less than half, and the rest is unexplained. V, J and clone size were drawn from that table, and D and trimming were deduced from the DNA. A total of about 140,000 clones appear in this sample, more than 70% of them only once. 2% to 2.5% of the sample is in the top ten clones.

Sample: PBMCs. This TCR was sampled from a young man in good health and CMV-seronegative. The V and J genes are TRBV25-1 and TRBJ2-7; TRBD2 aligns with 7 central bases. The nucleotide sequence is TGTGCCAGCAGTGAACTAGCGGCCACCTACGAGCAGTACTTC. Its protein is CASSELAATYEQYF.